This TCR beta chain derives from a study of CD8 T cells in Susac syndrome. Germline-derived CDR1 and CDR2 are KGHSH and LQKENI. The CDR3 runs 13 residues. Deletions cut 3 bases from V and 5 bases from J, with 11 bases between. Random hexamers were used to reverse transcribe an amount of about 0.45 to 1 ug RNA. Across 54 Vbeta and 13 Jbeta, immunoSEQ multiplex PCR amplified TCR beta CDR3. TCRdb re-analysed the immunoSEQ multiplex PCR reads in MiXCR, keeping a single row per CDR3 protein. Counted here are some 120,000 distinct CDR3 sequences, 90% to 95% occurring once; the ten biggest clones make up more than 0.09%. The T cells that were sequenced for TCR beta were CD8+ and CD4+ cells from blood. Healthy donors constituted the controls, which were matched for age and sex. The CD8+ and CD4+ T cells were isolated magnetically using a negative isolation approach, whereas the TEMRA cells were enriched by FACS.

Sequencing used CD4+ T cells from PBMCs. V gene TRBV18 combines with J gene TRBJ2-7; TRBD1 is a possible D gene (5 bases). The TCR was taken from a human donor in good health. CDR3 nucleotides: TGTGCCAGCTCACCTCCCACAGGCAACGAGCAGTACTTC. Its protein product is CASSPPTGNEQYF.